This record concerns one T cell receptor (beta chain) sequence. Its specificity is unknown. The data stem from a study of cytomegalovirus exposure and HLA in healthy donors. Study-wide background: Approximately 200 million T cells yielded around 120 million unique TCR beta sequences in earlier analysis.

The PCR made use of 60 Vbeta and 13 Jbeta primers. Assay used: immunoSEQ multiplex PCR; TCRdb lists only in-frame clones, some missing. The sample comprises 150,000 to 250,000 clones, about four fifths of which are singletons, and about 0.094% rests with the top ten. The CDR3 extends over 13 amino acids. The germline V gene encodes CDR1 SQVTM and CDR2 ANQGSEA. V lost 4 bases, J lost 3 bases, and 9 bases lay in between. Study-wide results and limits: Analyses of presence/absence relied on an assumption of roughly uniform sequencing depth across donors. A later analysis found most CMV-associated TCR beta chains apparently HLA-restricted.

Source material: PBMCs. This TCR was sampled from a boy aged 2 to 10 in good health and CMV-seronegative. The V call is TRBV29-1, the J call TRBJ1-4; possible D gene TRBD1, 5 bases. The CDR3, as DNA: TGCAGCGTTGCGGGCAGGGCTAATGAAAAACTGTTTTTT. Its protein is CSVAGRANEKLFF.